Shown below are 19 T cell receptor beta chains from a single sample sequenced in a study of T cell responses to AZD1222 COVID-19 vaccine (dated by TCRdb to the early 2020s). The time point label, as the study defines it: baseline before first vaccination. Libraries were prepared through the immunoSEQ multiplex PCR assay. Held by TCRdb, this immuneACCESS table contains in-frame sequences only and omits some clones. Under half of the omission traces to an unresolved V gene where checked; the cause of the rest is unknown. Counted in this sample were nearly 110,000 clones; around 87% of them appeared once. 3.5% to 4.5% of the sample is taken by the ten largest. The specimen comprised peripheral blood, sampled on day 0 of AZD1222 vaccination. The receptor set was obtained from an adult in good health.

The J gene is TRBJ2-5, the V gene TRBV5-1, with 16 bases lining up with TRBD2. The ends lost 3 bases at V and 4 bases at J; junction bases unmatched: 6. Germline CDR1 SGHRS, CDR2 YFSETQ. This CDR3 is built from 17 residues. This CDR3 is CASSSGLAGGPSETQYF. CDR3 bases: TGCGCCAGCAGCTCGGGACTAGCGGGAGGGCCTTCAGAGACCCAGTACTTC.

This clone was seen only a few times. Written as DNA, the CDR3 is TGTGCCTACACGGGGGAGGGTCGCCGGAATTCACCCCTCCACTTT. Residues: CAYTGEGRRNSPLHF. The V call is TRBV30, the J call TRBJ1-6, with D tentatively TRBD1 (5 bases). This CDR3 is built from 15 residues. Trimming left V 7 bases short and J 7 bases short, with 20 bases between. Germline CDR1 reads GTSNPN; CDR2 reads SVGIG (reference sequence).

The V gene is TRBV6-6, the J gene TRBJ1-2, with D tentatively TRBD1 (6 bases). The length of the CDR3 is 14 residues. The germline V gene encodes CDR1 MNHNY and CDR2 SVGAGI (reference sequence). V lost 5 bases and J lost 6, with 16 bases in between. DNA for the CDR3: TGTGCCAGCAGTGTTTCTGACAGGATACATGGCTACACCTTC. Translated, it gives CASSVSDRIHGYTF.

This clone was seen once. This chain links TRBV7-2 with TRBJ2-3; no clear D gene. CDR3 length equals 15 residues. The V gene lost 1 base and the J gene lost 6 bases, with 14 bases spanning the gap. Germline CDR1 reads SGHTA; CDR2 reads FQGNSA. CDR3 protein: CASSLDMVARDTQYF. The CDR3 bases are TGTGCCAGCAGCTTAGATATGGTCGCCCGGGATACGCAGTATTTT.

The V and J genes are TRBV18 and TRBJ1-1, with 7 bases fitting TRBD1. CDR1 is KGHSH, CDR2 LQKENI, per germline. V shed 4 bases, J shed 5 bases, and the junction held 10 bases outside the gene matches. The CDR3 spans 15 residues. CDR3 nucleotide sequence: TGTGCCAGCTCACTCGGTGAAGGGGGCATGACTGAAGCTTTCTTT. This gives the protein CASSLGEGGMTEAFF.

This chain connects TRBV4-1 to TRBJ2-7; D gene unclear. The CDR3 is made up of 17 amino acids. Germline V CDR1 and CDR2: MGHRA, YSYEKL. The germline V and J ends were trimmed by 0 bases and 2 bases, with 17 bases remaining between them. CDR3 sequence (DNA): TGCGCCAGCAGCCAAGATCCCAGTGTCCGCCATACCTACGAGCAGTACTTC. Translation gives CASSQDPSVRHTYEQYF.

The CDR3 DNA reads as TGTGCCAGCAGTGAAGGAGGAGCAGGCTCGGGGCCCCAGCATTTT. This encodes CASSEGGAGSGPQHF. The chain is built from TRBV6-1 and TRBJ1-5; no reliable D call. CDR1 and CDR2 from the germline V gene are MNHNS and SASEGT. There are 15 residues in the CDR3. Trimming left V 1 base short and J 9 bases short, with 16 bases between.

This chain uses TRBV9 with TRBJ1-1, with a weak D call TRBD1 (5 bases). Trimming cost V 4 bases and J 5 bases, with 12 bases left between them. CDR1 is SGDLS, CDR2 YYNGEE, per germline. CDR3 length: 13 amino acids. The CDR3 spells CASSFRVSTEAFF. The CDR3 DNA follows: TGTGCCAGCAGCTTCAGGGTCAGTACTGAAGCTTTCTTT. Full variable domain (missing parts from reference TRBV9 and TRBJ1-1): DSGVTQTPKHLITATGQRVTLRCSPRSGDLSVYWYQQSLDQGLQFLIQYYNGEERAKGNILERFSAQQFPDLHSELNLSSLELGDSALYFCASSFRVSTEAFFGQGTRLTVV.

The rearrangement joins TRBV3-1 (or the pseudogene TRBV3-2) to TRBJ2-7; 9 bases fit TRBD1. Germline lookup yields CDR1 LGHDT and CDR2 YNNKEL (reference sequence). V lost 4 bases, J lost 4 bases, and 5 bases stayed unmatched. The CDR3 spans 14 residues. CDR3 sequence: CASSPGTGLYEQYF. As DNA, the CDR3 is TGTGCCAGCAGCCCTGGGACAGGGTTGTACGAGCAGTACTTC.

The CDR3: CASSPLAGNTIYF. The CDR3 coding sequence is TGTGCCAGCAGCCCCTTGGCTGGAAACACCATATATTTT. The V call is TRBV11-2, the J call TRBJ1-3; D is unresolved. V gave up 5 bases and J gave up 2 bases, with 7 bases separating them. This CDR3 has 13 amino acids. Germline CDR1 is SGHAT and CDR2 is FQNNGV.

V gene TRBV3-1 (or the pseudogene TRBV3-2) combines with J gene TRBJ2-1, with 9 bases identical to TRBD1. J gave up 5 bases and V 3 bases, and 8 bases lay outside the gene matches. Looked up from germline, CDR1 is LGHDT and CDR2 is YNNKEL (reference sequence). The CDR3 length is 16 residues. For the CDR3, the DNA is TGTGCCAGCAGCCATGGTGCGGGACAGGGAAACAATGAGCAGTTCTTC. This gives the protein CASSHGAGQGNNEQFF.

The chain employs TRBV9 and TRBJ2-1; the match to TRBD2 covers 7 bases. CDR1 SGDLS and CDR2 YYNGEE come from the germline V gene. The CDR3 loop spans 14 amino acids. Trimming took 0 bases from V and 8 from J; bases not matched to a gene: 5. CDR3 in amino acids: CASSVAGGGDEQFF. The CDR3 DNA follows: TGTGCCAGCAGCGTAGCGGGAGGAGGGGATGAGCAGTTCTTC.

V is TRBV18 and J is TRBJ2-6, with 7 bases aligning to TRBD1. The CDR3 totals 17 residues. Germline-derived CDR1 and CDR2 are KGHSH and LQKENI. Trimming cost V 5 bases and J 0 bases; bases outside gene matches: 7. CDR3: CASSAQTGLSGANVLTF. CDR3 DNA sequence: TGTGCCAGCTCAGCGCAGACAGGGCTCTCTGGGGCCAACGTCCTGACTTTC. The whole variable domain, remainder taken from reference TRBV18 and TRBJ2-6, is NAGVMQNPRHLVRRRGQEARLRCSPMKGHSHVYWYRQLPEEGLKFMVYLQKENIIDESGMPKERFSAEFPKEGPSILRIQQVVRGDSAAYFCASSAQTGLSGANVLTFGAGSRLTVL.

This sequence joins TRBV27 and TRBJ1-1; 10 bases match TRBD1. The germline V gene has CDR1 MNHEY and CDR2 SMNVEV (reference sequence). The CDR3 spans 16 residues. The J segment lost 9 bases and the V segment lost 5 bases, leaving 15 bases of the junction unmatched. The CDR3 DNA sequence: TGTGCCAGCAGTGTAGTCTTTGGGACAGGGGACCTCAAAGCTTTCTTT. Protein: CASSVVFGTGDLKAFF.

The chain links TRBV7-9 to TRBJ2-1; D gene uncertain. Germline CDR1 SEHNR, CDR2 FQNEAQ (reference sequence). This CDR3 is 13 amino acids long. Trimming stripped 5 bases from V and 5 bases from J, with 10 bases between. CDR3 sequence (DNA): TGTGCCAGCAGCCTTGTTGGCAACAATGAGCAGTTCTTC. Its translation: CASSLVGNNEQFF. Drawing the rest from reference TRBV7-9 and TRBJ2-1, the complete variable domain is DTGVSQNPRHKITKRGQNVTFRCDPISEHNRLYWYRQTLGQGPEFLTYFQNEAQLEKSRLLSDRFSAERPKGSFSTLEIQRTEQGDSAMYLCASSLVGNNEQFFGPGTRLTVL.

The chain recombines TRBV6-5 with TRBJ2-5, with TRBD2 matching 8 bases. The CDR3 spans 15 residues. The V and J ends lost 0 bases and 4 bases, in that order; junction bases with no gene match: 4. The germline CDR1 and CDR2 sequences are MNHEY and SVGAGI. In DNA form, the CDR3 reads TGTGCCAGCAGTTACTCGCCGGGGGGGCGAGAGACCCAGTACTTC. It codes for CASSYSPGGRETQYF.

The chain carries TRBV18 and TRBJ2-1, with D possibly being TRBD1 (6 bases). V was clipped by 3 bases and J by 9 bases, with 18 bases between them. Germline V gives CDR1 KGHSH, CDR2 LQKENI. The CDR3 contains 15 residues. Here the CDR3 reads CASSPQGPPDSEQFF. The CDR3 DNA reads as TGTGCCAGCTCACCCCAAGGACCGCCGGACAGTGAGCAGTTCTTC.

The chain joins TRBV4-2 to TRBJ2-5; D is unclear. The CDR3 loop spans 15 amino acids. The germline V gene has CDR1 LGHNA and CDR2 YNFKEQ. The germline V and J ends were trimmed by 1 base and 0 bases, with 9 bases remaining between them. The CDR3 loop is CASSQGNTYQETQYF. The CDR3 DNA is TGTGCCAGCAGCCAAGGAAACACGTACCAAGAGACCCAGTACTTC.

The gene calls are TRBV19 and TRBJ2-5; maybe TRBD2 (6 bases). With 4 bases removed from V and 2 bases from J, the gap between germline ends came to 11 bases. Germline V gene sequence: CDR1 LNHDA, CDR2 SQIVND (reference sequence). CDR3 length: 14 residues. The CDR3 reads CASSKKGTQETQYF. The CDR3 nucleotides read TGTGCCAGTAGTAAAAAGGGGACTCAAGAGACCCAGTACTTC.